The TCR beta chain described here comes from a study of blood T cell repertoires in COVID-19 (dated by TCRdb to 2018 to 2020). Some background on the complete study: The collaborator samples originated in the United States, Italy and Spain and spanned the acute and convalescent phases of COVID-19. Sample metadata almost always included a de-identified subject ID, COVID-19 status, age in years and sex. The material from the prospective study consisted of cDNA or gDNA derived from T cells, B-cell-depleted T cells, or PBMCs. Where available, HLA class I and class II types were obtained from metadata supplied by the sample provider rather than from assay-based typing. Subjects who had been exposed to COVID-19, were actively infected with it, or had recovered from it provided the deeply sampled blood TCRbeta repertoires that made up the dataset. Samples came from the ongoing ImmuneRACE study (first 160 participants) plus 1,254 subjects from 6 global collaborators. The repertoires were made available in a free public database intended to serve as a resource for research on the immune response to SARS-CoV-2.

The CDR3 covers 13 residues, taking in both the cysteine and the phenylalanine. Only the CDR3 portion is preserved as DNA: 39 bases, with reading frame beginning at the first base. V is cut by 0 bases and J by 15 bases, and the space between the germline ends is 12 bases. CDR1 and CDR2 were assigned from the germline V gene as SNHLY and FYNNEI. What the study reported, not specific to this receptor: The amount of clinical and demographic metadata varied by source and participant and was provided uncurated.

TCRbeta CDR3 regions were amplified from genomic DNA using the immunoSEQ Assay, a bias-controlled multiplex PCR. The paper's processing steps were these. The number of nucleated cells in each sample was estimated from the amplification of reference gene primers within the assay. To quantify the absolute abundance of each unique TCRbeta CDR3 rearrangement, sequence reads were collapsed and filtered. For each sample, productive Simpson clonality was calculated as the square root of Simpson's diversity index across productive rearrangements. This is the immuneACCESS table as TCRdb keeps it, with only in-frame sequences that have V and J called. A part of the clones is gone; compared with another copy, unresolved V genes explain less than half, and the rest is unexplained. V, J and clone size reflect that table, while D and trimming were determined from the DNA. The sample table shows about 97,000 clones, and 80% to 90% are seen once. The ten largest clonotypes hold 8.5% to 10% of the sample.

Turning to this clone: Its binding antigen is unknown. No much larger clonotype is one base removed from it; base qualities were not supplied.

The collaborating institutions used their own protocols to collect whole blood in K2EDTA tubes. Collaborator samples were shipped for TCRbeta analysis as frozen whole blood, isolated PBMCs, or DNA extracted from either sample type. This sequence uses TRBV2 and TRBJ1-6; the D gene is unclear. This TCR came from a man in his forties with active or convalescent COVID-19. Specimen: peripheral blood. The sequence in DNA is TGTGCCAGCAGTGAAGCGCTCGGCAGGCGCCTCCACTTT. It is translated as CASSEALGRRLHF.